The 11 T cell receptor beta chains below were found in one sample sequenced in a study of cytomegalovirus exposure and HLA in healthy donors. Amplification used 60 Vbeta primers and 13 Jbeta primers. Method: immunoSEQ multiplex PCR; TCRdb's copy keeps in-frame clones and lacks some. The sample lists under 200,000 clones; 75% to 90% were seen once. The source material was PBMCs. These receptors were obtained from a woman between 18 and 29 years old in good health and CMV-seronegative.

This clone was observed once. The rearrangement uses TRBV7-8 and TRBJ1-6, with 7 bases matching TRBD1. This CDR3 has 20 residues. Germline CDR1 SGHVS, CDR2 FQNEAQ. V dropped 3 bases and J dropped 0; count of bases not matched to a gene: 14. Here the CDR3 DNA reads TGTGCCAGCAGCTTTAGACCCCGGGACAGTTCGAGCTCCTATAATTCACCCCTCCACTTT. It translates to CASSFRPRDSSSSYNSPLHF.

The chain joins TRBV7-8 to TRBJ2-2, with 10 bases identical to TRBD2. Germline CDR1 SGHVS, CDR2 FQNEAQ. The CDR3 totals 15 residues. J gave up 5 bases and V 2 bases, and 2 bases lay outside the gene matches. Written as DNA, the CDR3 is TGTGCCAGCAGCTTACTAGCGGGAGTTACCGGGGAGCTGTTTTTT. Translation: CASSLLAGVTGELFF.

The J gene is TRBJ2-7, the V gene TRBV28, with 11 bases aligning to TRBD1. V shed 4 bases and J 4 bases; nucleotides not matched to a gene: 6. The germline V gene encodes CDR1 MDHEN and CDR2 SYDVKM. The CDR3 consists of 15 residues. CDR3 coding DNA: TGTGCCAGCAGTTCCCCCGGGACAGGGGGGTACGAGCAGTACTTC. Its protein is CASSSPGTGGYEQYF.

This rearrangement joins TRBV6-6 to TRBJ1-1; 9 positions agree with TRBD1. V lost 6 bases, J lost 1 base, and 3 bases stayed unmatched. The CDR3 runs to 14 residues. Per germline, CDR1 MNHNY and CDR2 SVGAGI (reference sequence). CDR3: CASRGTGPNTEAFF. In DNA, the CDR3 is TGTGCCAGCAGGGGGACAGGGCCGAACACTGAAGCTTTCTTT.

The table lists this clone with a count of one. The chain employs TRBV14 and TRBJ1-2; D remains unclear. V shed 1 base and J shed 0 bases, with 9 bases lying between them. This CDR3 spans 15 amino acids. CDR1 and CDR2 (germline): SGHDN, FVKESK. In nucleotides, the CDR3 is TGTGCCAGCAGCCAAGTCGGGAGAGCTAACTATGGCTACACCTTC. This sequence encodes CASSQVGRANYGYTF.

This clone appeared a single time. For the CDR3, the DNA is TGTGCCAGCAGCAAAGGGGGACTAGCGGCCCAGCCCTACTTAAATGAGCAGTTCTTC. This gives the protein CASSKGGLAAQPYLNEQFF. The chain is built from TRBV21-1 and TRBJ2-1; the table's D call TRBD2 went unverified against the DNA. TRBV21-1 is a known pseudogene. The length of the CDR3 is 19 residues.

The rearrangement joins TRBV2 to TRBJ2-5, with TRBD2 identical over 12 bases. Germline CDR1 is SNHLY and CDR2 is FYNNEI. V shed 1 base and J 4 bases; nucleotides not matched to a gene: 10. The CDR3 runs 18 residues. The DNA for the CDR3 is TGTGCCAGCAGTGAAGTAGGACTAGCGGGGACGCAACGAGAGACCCAGTACTTC. Protein sequence: CASSEVGLAGTQRETQYF.

This chain connects TRBV21-1 to TRBJ2-7; TRBD2, the table's D call, lacks a check against the DNA. TRBV21-1 is a pseudogene segment. This CDR3 comprises 13 residues. The CDR3 protein is CASSTQRVYEQYF. In DNA form, the CDR3 reads TGTGCCAGCAGCACCCAGCGGGTCTACGAGCAGTACTTC.

The V and J genes are TRBV5-1 and TRBJ1-1; TRBD1 might be the D (5 bases). V gave up 6 bases and J gave up 0 bases, with 15 bases separating them. Germline V CDR1 and CDR2: SGHRS, YFSETQ. The CDR3 spans 15 residues. The CDR3 protein is CASTREGRVNTEAFF. The DNA of the CDR3 is TGCGCCAGCACCCGGGAGGGCAGGGTGAACACTGAAGCTTTCTTT. Combining the CDR3 with reference TRBV5-1 and TRBJ1-1 gives the whole variable domain KAGVTQTPRYLIKTRGQQVTLSCSPISGHRSVSWYQQTPGQGLQFLFEYFSETQRNKGNFPGRFSGRQFSNSRSEMNVSTLELGDSALYLCASTREGRVNTEAFFGQGTRLTVV.

This chain uses TRBV27 with TRBJ1-2; possible D gene TRBD1, 5 bases. The CDR3 contains 15 residues. Germline-derived CDR1 and CDR2 are MNHEY and SMNVEV (reference sequence). V dropped 1 base and J dropped 4 bases, with 13 bases sitting between them. In nucleotides, the CDR3 is TGTGCCAGCAGTTTATTAGCGGGGGGGATCTATGGCTACACCTTC. Its protein is CASSLLAGGIYGYTF.

J is TRBJ2-5 and V is TRBV11-3; a weak D match, TRBD1 (6 bases). The J call is doubtful: the DNA matches TRBJ2-7 better. CDR3 size: 13 residues. Per germline, CDR1 SGHNT and CDR2 YENEEA. The CDR3 bases are TGTGCCAGCAGCTCCACCAGAGGGGGCGAGCAGTACTTC. It translates to CASSSTRGGEQYF.